These 18 T cell receptor beta chains came from one sample sequenced in a study of PD-L1 blockade in urothelial cancer. Profiling relied on immunoSEQ multiplex PCR, and the TCRdb table lists in-frame clones only, not all of them. The sample yields around 130,000 clones, roughly 83% seen once. The time point denotes: pretreatment peripheral blood. The sample in question was PBMCs, obtained around atezolizumab (anti-PD-L1) treatment. Receptor source: a man aged 50-59 years with urothelial cancer.

Only a few counts were recorded for this clone. The rearrangement links TRBV25-1 to TRBJ2-3; possible D gene TRBD2, 5 bases. The CDR3 contains 14 residues. Germline CDR1 and CDR2: MGHDK and SYGVNS. Trimming stripped 4 bases from V and 2 bases from J, with 10 bases between. CDR3: CASSGAADTDTQYF. CDR3 nucleotides: TGTGCCAGCAGTGGTGCAGCGGACACAGATACGCAGTATTTT.

This sequence joins TRBV7-2 and TRBJ1-4, with 10 bases identical to TRBD1. Germline trimming cut 0 bases from V and 6 bases from J; bases unmatched to any gene: 1. Germline lookup yields CDR1 SGHTA and CDR2 FQGNSA. The CDR3 has 15 residues. The CDR3 nucleotides read TGTGCCAGCAGCTTAGCGGGGACAGGGGATGAAAAACTGTTTTTT. It codes for CASSLAGTGDEKLFF.

The chain is built from TRBV19 and TRBJ2-3, with a weak D call TRBD2 (7 bases). V lost 2 bases to trimming and J lost 4 bases, with 13 bases between them. This CDR3 region has 15 residues. Per germline, CDR1 LNHDA and CDR2 SQIVND (reference sequence). CDR3 sequence reads: CASSIRGRAPDTQYF. The CDR3 DNA reads TGTGCCAGTAGTATAAGGGGGAGGGCCCCAGATACGCAGTATTTT.

The chain carries TRBV5-4 and TRBJ1-2, with 7 bases that match TRBD1. Trimming removed 4 bases from V and 4 bases from J; junction bases left unmatched: 7. CDR1 is SGHNT and CDR2 is YYREEE in the germline V gene (reference sequence). The CDR3 consists of 14 residues. The CDR3 loop reads CASSPRGFGYGYTF. CDR3 nucleotides: TGTGCCAGCAGCCCCAGGGGGTTCGGCTATGGCTACACCTTC.

The chain joins TRBV9 to TRBJ2-5; D gene unclear. The CDR3 extends over 14 amino acids. The V end was cut by 4 bases, the J end by 4 bases, with 14 bases between. Germline V gene sequence: CDR1 SGDLS, CDR2 YYNGEE. CDR3: CASSPRIQAETQYF. The DNA of the CDR3 is TGTGCCAGCAGCCCGCGAATTCAAGCAGAGACCCAGTACTTC.

The chain carries TRBV28 and TRBJ2-3; TRBD2 aligns across 10 bases. J was trimmed by 0 bases and V by 5 bases; bases with no gene match: 8. CDR3 length: 17 amino acids. CDR1 is MDHEN and CDR2 is SYDVKM in the germline V gene. CDR3 sequence reads: CASSPPTSGASTDTQYF. CDR3 DNA: TGTGCCAGCAGTCCCCCCACTAGCGGGGCTAGCACAGATACGCAGTATTTT.

The chain joins TRBV9 to TRBJ1-1; tentative D call: TRBD1 (6 bases). The CDR3 runs 13 residues. Germline V lookup: CDR1 SGDLS, CDR2 YYNGEE. V lost 7 bases, J lost 7 bases, and 17 bases lay in between. CDR3: CASGRTDWGEAFF. CDR3 bases: TGTGCCAGCGGAAGGACAGACTGGGGTGAAGCTTTCTTT. Combining the CDR3 with reference TRBV9 and TRBJ1-1 gives the whole variable domain DSGVTQTPKHLITATGQRVTLRCSPRSGDLSVYWYQQSLDQGLQFLIQYYNGEERAKGNILERFSAQQFPDLHSELNLSSLELGDSALYFCASGRTDWGEAFFGQGTRLTVV.

J is TRBJ2-5 and V is TRBV19; 11 bases align to TRBD2. The germline V gene has CDR1 LNHDA and CDR2 SQIVND (reference sequence). This CDR3 region has 18 residues. The trim removed 5 bases at V and 5 bases at J, leaving 16 bases unmatched. CDR3 residues: CASSSSINSGRAQETQYF. CDR3 coding DNA: TGTGCCAGTAGTTCCTCGATTAATAGCGGGAGGGCCCAGGAGACCCAGTACTTC. The whole variable domain, filled in from reference TRBV19 and TRBJ2-5, reads DGGITQSPKYLFRKEGQNVTLSCEQNLNHDAMYWYRQDPGQGLRLIYYSQIVNDFQKGDIAEGYSVSREKKESFPLTVTSAQKNPTAFYLCASSSSINSGRAQETQYFGPGTRLLVL.

The gene calls are TRBV12-5 and TRBJ2-3, with 11 positions matching TRBD2. The CDR3 extends over 17 amino acids. Germline V gene sequence: CDR1 LGHNT, CDR2 FRNRAP. V was clipped by 1 base and J by 4 bases; unmatched bases: 7. The CDR3 spells CASGLGIAGGPSDTQYF. The CDR3 nucleotides read TGTGCTAGTGGTTTGGGTATAGCGGGAGGGCCTTCAGATACGCAGTATTTT.

CDR3 protein: CASSYGQMVLYGYTF. The CDR3 region has the DNA TGTGCCAGCAGTTACGGGCAGATGGTCCTCTATGGCTACACCTTC. This rearrangement joins TRBV6-5 to TRBJ1-2; D is unclear. V lost 2 bases, J lost 4 bases, and 14 bases lay in between. Germline loops: CDR1 MNHEY, CDR2 SVGAGI. The CDR3 is made up of 15 amino acids.

This clone was seen a single time. This chain links TRBV18 with TRBJ1-4; maybe TRBD1 (5 bases). The CDR3 is made up of 16 amino acids. Trimming pared 1 base from V and 7 bases from J, leaving 16 bases between. Germline lookup yields CDR1 KGHSH and CDR2 LQKENI. DNA for the CDR3: TGTGCCAGCTCACCACGGCGGGGCTCAGTCGGTGAAAAACTGTTTTTT. Its translation is CASSPRRGSVGEKLFF.

The chain uses TRBV18 and TRBJ2-7, with 10 bases identical to TRBD1. V gave up 5 bases and J gave up 3 bases; unmatched junction bases: 7. From germline, CDR1 is KGHSH and CDR2 LQKENI. CDR3 length: 15 amino acids. The DNA for the CDR3 is TGTGCCAGCTCATCCCGGACAGGGGGTTTCTACGAGCAGTACTTC. It yields the protein CASSSRTGGFYEQYF.

This clone was counted between two and nine times. Here the CDR3 reads CASSSSSLTSSTYNEQFF. The CDR3 DNA reads TGTGCCAGCAGTTCCTCTTCCTTGACTAGTTCTACCTACAATGAGCAGTTCTTC. The V gene is TRBV28, the J gene TRBJ2-1, with TRBD2 as a possible D gene (6 bases). Germline V lookup: CDR1 MDHEN, CDR2 SYDVKM. Trimming left V 4 bases short and J 2 bases short, with 21 bases between. CDR3 length equals 18 residues.

V gene TRBV14 combines with J gene TRBJ1-1, with unresolved D. The V gene's germline CDR1 is SGHDN and CDR2 FVKESK. This CDR3 is 14 amino acids long. V was shortened by 7 bases and J by 1 base, with 13 bases between the two germline ends. The CDR3 nucleotides are TGTGCCAGCACCCCAAGAATCAGGAACACTGAAGCTTTCTTT. Its translation: CASTPRIRNTEAFF.

V gene TRBV5-1 combines with J gene TRBJ2-7; a possible D gene is TRBD2 (6 bases). Trimming pared 0 bases from V and 4 bases from J, leaving 14 bases between. In germline, CDR1 is SGHRS, CDR2 YFSETQ. The CDR3 totals 15 residues. In DNA, the CDR3 is TGCGCCAGCAGCTTGGGACCAGGAGGGGTATACGAGCAGTACTTC. Encoded protein: CASSLGPGGVYEQYF. Combining the CDR3 with reference TRBV5-1 and TRBJ2-7 gives the whole variable domain KAGVTQTPRYLIKTRGQQVTLSCSPISGHRSVSWYQQTPGQGLQFLFEYFSETQRNKGNFPGRFSGRQFSNSRSEMNVSTLELGDSALYLCASSLGPGGVYEQYFGPGTRLTVT.

J is TRBJ2-7 and V is TRBV15; TRBD2 is a possible D gene (5 bases). The germline V gene encodes CDR1 LNHNV and CDR2 YYDKDF (reference sequence). The ends were cut back, 0 bases at V and 6 bases at J, with 9 bases in the middle. This CDR3 contains 13 residues. The CDR3 nucleotides read TGTGCCACCAGCAGAGATCCTAGCCCCGAGCAGTACTTC. This sequence encodes CATSRDPSPEQYF.

V and J are TRBV28 and TRBJ1-4; 10 nucleotides align to TRBD1. The germline V gene encodes CDR1 MDHEN and CDR2 SYDVKM. V was clipped by 3 bases and J by 8 bases; unmatched bases: 9. The length of the CDR3 is 16 residues. CDR3 sequence reads: CASSLWGGQGMEKLFF. As DNA, the CDR3 is TGTGCCAGCAGTTTGTGGGGGGGACAGGGGATGGAAAAACTGTTTTTT.

The gene calls are TRBV19 and TRBJ1-5, with 7 nucleotides matching TRBD1. Germline V gives CDR1 LNHDA, CDR2 SQIVND (reference sequence). Unmatched junction bases numbered 6, after V lost 7 bases and J lost 3 bases. The CDR3 runs 14 residues. Here the CDR3 reads CASTTGEYNQPQHF. The CDR3 DNA is TGTGCCAGTACCACAGGGGAATACAATCAGCCCCAGCATTTT.